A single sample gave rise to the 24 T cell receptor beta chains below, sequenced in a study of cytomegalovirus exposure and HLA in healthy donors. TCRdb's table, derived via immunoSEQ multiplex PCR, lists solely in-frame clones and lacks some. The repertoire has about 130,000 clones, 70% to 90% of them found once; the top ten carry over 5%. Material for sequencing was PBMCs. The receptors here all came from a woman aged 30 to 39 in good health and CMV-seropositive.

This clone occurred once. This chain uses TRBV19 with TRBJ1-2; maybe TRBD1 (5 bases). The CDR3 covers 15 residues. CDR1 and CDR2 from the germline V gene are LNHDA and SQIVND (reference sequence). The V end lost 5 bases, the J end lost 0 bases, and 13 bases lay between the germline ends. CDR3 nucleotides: TGTGCCAGTAGTGCCCATAACAGGCCTAACTATGGCTACACCTTC. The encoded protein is CASSAHNRPNYGYTF.

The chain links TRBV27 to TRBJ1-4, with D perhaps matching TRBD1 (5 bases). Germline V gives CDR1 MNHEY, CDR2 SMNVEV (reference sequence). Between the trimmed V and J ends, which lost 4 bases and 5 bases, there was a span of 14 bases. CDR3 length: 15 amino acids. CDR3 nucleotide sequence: TGTGCCAGCAGTTCACCTAAGGACATGAATGAAAAACTGTTTTTT. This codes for CASSSPKDMNEKLFF.

CDR3 region: CASAPGTTETQYF. The CDR3 region has the DNA TGTGCCAGCGCCCCCGGGACAACTGAGACCCAGTACTTC. The V gene is TRBV18, the J gene TRBJ2-5; tentative D call: TRBD1 (6 bases). V lost 8 bases and J 5 bases, leaving 15 bases between the germline ends. This CDR3 comprises 13 residues. Per germline, CDR1 KGHSH and CDR2 LQKENI.

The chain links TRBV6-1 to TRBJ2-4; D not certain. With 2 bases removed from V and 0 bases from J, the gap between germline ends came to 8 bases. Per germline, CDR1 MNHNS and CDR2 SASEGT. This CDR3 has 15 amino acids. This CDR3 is CASSEISLAKNIQYF. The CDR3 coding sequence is TGTGCCAGCAGTGAAATCAGTCTAGCCAAAAACATTCAGTACTTC.

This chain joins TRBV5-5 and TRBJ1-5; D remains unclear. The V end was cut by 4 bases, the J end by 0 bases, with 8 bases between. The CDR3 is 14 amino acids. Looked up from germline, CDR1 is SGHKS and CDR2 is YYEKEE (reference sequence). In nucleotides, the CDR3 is TGTGCCAGCAGCCGCGTCGGTAGCAATCAGCCCCAGCATTTT. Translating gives CASSRVGSNQPQHF.

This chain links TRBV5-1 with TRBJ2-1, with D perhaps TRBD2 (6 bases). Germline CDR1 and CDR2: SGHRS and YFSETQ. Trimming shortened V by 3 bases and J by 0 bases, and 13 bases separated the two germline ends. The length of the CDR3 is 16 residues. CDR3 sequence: CASSSRDGSSYNEQFF. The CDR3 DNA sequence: TGCGCCAGCAGCTCCCGGGACGGGAGCTCCTACAATGAGCAGTTCTTC.

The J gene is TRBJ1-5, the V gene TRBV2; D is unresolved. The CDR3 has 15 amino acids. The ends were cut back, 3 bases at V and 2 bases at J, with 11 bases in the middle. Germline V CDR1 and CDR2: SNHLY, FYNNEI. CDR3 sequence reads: CASSENGLGNQPQHF. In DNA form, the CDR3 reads TGTGCCAGCAGTGAGAACGGACTGGGCAATCAGCCCCAGCATTTT.

CDR3 DNA sequence: TGTGCCAGCAGCGTACGGGGGGGCCTTCGAGAGACCCAGTACTTC. This encodes CASSVRGGLRETQYF. The chain links TRBV2 to TRBJ2-5, with 8 bases identical to TRBD2. The germline V gene encodes CDR1 SNHLY and CDR2 FYNNEI. With V trimmed by 6 bases and J by 4 bases, 10 bases remained unmatched. This CDR3 comprises 15 residues.

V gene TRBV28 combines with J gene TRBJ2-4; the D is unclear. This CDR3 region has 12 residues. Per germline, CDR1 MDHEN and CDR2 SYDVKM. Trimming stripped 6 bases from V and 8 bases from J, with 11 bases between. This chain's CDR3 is CASRRTRDIQYF. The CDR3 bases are TGTGCCAGCAGACGAACACGGGACATTCAGTACTTC.

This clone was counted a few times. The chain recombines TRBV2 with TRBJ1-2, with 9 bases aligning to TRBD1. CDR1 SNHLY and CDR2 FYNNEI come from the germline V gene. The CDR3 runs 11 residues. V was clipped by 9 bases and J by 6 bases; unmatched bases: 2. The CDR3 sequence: CARGTGNGYTF. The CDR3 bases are TGTGCCAGAGGGACAGGGAATGGCTACACCTTC. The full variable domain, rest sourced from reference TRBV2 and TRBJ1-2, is EPEVTQTPSHQVTQMGQEVILRCVPISNHLYFYWYRQILGQKVEFLVSFYNNEISEKSEIFDDQFSVERPDGSNFTLKIRSTKLEDSAMYFCARGTGNGYTFGSGTRLTVV.

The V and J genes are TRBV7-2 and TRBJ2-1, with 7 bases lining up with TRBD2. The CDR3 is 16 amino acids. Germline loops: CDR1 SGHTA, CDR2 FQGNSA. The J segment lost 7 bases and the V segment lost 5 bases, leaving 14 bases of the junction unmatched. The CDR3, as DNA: TGTGCCAGCAGCCACGCGCCGGGGGGAGTAAAGAATGAGCAGTTCTTC. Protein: CASSHAPGGVKNEQFF.

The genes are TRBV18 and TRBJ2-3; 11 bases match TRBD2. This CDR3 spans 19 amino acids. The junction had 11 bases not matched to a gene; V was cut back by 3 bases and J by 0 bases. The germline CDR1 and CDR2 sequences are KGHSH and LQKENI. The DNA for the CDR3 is TGTGCCAGCTCACCGTCCACACTAGCGGGGGCTTACAGCACAGATACGCAGTATTTT. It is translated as CASSPSTLAGAYSTDTQYF.

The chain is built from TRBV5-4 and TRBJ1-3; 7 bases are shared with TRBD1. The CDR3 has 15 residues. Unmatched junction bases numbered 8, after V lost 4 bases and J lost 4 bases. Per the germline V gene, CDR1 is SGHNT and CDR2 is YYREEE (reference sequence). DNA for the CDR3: TGTGCCAGCAGCCGACAGGGAGGTGAGGGAAACACCATATATTTT. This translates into CASSRQGGEGNTIYF.

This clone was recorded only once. The CDR3 DNA sequence: TGTGCCAGCACGGGAGGAGGGGATGGCTACACCTTC. Translation gives CASTGGGDGYTF. The rearrangement uses TRBV2 and TRBJ1-2, with D possibly being TRBD1 (5 bases). Between the trimmed V and J ends, which lost 7 bases and 6 bases, there was a span of 12 bases. CDR1 and CDR2 (germline): SNHLY, FYNNEI. The CDR3 spans 12 residues.

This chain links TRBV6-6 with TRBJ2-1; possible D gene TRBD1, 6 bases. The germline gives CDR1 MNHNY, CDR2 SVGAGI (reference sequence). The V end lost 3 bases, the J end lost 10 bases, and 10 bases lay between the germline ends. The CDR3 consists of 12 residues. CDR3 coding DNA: TGTGCCAGCAGTTATTCACAGGGAGAGCAGTTCTTC. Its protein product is CASSYSQGEQFF.

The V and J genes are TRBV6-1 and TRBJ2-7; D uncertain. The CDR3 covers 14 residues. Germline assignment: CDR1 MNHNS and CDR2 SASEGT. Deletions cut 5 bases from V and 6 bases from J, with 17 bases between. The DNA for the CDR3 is TGTGCCAGCAGTCTCGAAGTGGCGGTCTCCGAGCAGTACTTC. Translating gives CASSLEVAVSEQYF.

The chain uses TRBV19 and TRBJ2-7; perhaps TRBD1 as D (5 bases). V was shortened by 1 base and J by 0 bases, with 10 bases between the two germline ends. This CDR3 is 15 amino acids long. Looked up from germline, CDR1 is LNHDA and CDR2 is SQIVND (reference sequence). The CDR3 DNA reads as TGTGCCAGTAGTATAGGAGACAGTGCCTCCTACGAGCAGTACTTC. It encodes CASSIGDSASYEQYF.

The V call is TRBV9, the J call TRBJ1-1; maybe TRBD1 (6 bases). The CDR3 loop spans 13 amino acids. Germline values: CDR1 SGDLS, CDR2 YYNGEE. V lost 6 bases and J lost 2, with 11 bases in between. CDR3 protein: CASNRDGNTEAFF. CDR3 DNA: TGTGCCAGCAACAGGGACGGTAACACTGAAGCTTTCTTT.

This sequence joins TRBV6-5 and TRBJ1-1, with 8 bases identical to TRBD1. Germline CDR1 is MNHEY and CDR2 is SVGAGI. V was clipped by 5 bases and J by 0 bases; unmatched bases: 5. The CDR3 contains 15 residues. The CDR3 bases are TGTGCCAGCAGTACCGACAGGGGATTGAACACTGAAGCTTTCTTT. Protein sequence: CASSTDRGLNTEAFF.

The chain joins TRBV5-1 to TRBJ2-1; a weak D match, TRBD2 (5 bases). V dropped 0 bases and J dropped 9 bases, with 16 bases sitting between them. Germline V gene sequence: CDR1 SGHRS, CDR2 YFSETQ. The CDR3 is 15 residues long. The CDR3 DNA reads TGCGCCAGCAGCTTGGCGGTGGGAGCTCTTGCTGAGCAGTTCTTC. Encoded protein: CASSLAVGALAEQFF.

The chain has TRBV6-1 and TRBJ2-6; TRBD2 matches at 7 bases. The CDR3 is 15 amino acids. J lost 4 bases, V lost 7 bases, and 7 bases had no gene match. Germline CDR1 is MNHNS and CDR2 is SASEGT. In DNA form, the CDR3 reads TGTGCCAGCACACTGGGGAGGGCCGGGGCCAACGTCCTGACTTTC. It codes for CASTLGRAGANVLTF.

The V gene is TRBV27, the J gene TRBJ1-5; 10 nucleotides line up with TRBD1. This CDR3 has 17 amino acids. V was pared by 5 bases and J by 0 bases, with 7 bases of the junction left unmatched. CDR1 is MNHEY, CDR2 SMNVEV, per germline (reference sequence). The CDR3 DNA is TGTGCCAGCAGTAGGGTCGGGACAGGGGCTAGCAATCAGCCCCAGCATTTT. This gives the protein CASSRVGTGASNQPQHF.

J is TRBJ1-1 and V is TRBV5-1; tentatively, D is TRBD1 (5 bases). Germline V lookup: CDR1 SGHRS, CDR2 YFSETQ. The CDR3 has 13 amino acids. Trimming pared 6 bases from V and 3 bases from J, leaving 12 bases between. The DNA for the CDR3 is TGCGCCAGCACCGGACAACAGGACACTGAAGCTTTCTTT. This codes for CASTGQQDTEAFF.

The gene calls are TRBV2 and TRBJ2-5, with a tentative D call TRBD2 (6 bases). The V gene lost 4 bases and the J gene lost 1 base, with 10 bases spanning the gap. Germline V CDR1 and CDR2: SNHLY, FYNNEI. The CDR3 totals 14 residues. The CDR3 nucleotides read TGTGCCAGCAGTGGGGGGGTAGGCCAAGAGACCCAGTACTTC. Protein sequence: CASSGGVGQETQYF.